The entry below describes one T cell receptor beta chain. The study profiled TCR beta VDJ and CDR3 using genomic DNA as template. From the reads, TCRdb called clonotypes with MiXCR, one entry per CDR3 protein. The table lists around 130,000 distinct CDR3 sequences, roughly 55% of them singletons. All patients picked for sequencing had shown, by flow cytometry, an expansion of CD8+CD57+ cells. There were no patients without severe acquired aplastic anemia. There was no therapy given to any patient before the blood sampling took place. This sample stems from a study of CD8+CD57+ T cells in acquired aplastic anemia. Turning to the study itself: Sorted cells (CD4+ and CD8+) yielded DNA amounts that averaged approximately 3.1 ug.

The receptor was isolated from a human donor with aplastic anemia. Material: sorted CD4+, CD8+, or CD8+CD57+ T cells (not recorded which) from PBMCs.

This chain's CDR3 is CAISERLIYGYTF. CDR3 DNA: TGTGCCATCAGTGAGCGGCTGATATATGGCTACACCTTC. V gene TRBV10-3 combines with J gene TRBJ1-2; D unclear. Trimming took off 2 bases at V and 5 bases at J, with 9 bases between the two ends. Germline CDR1 and CDR2: ENHRY and SYGVKD. This CDR3 region has 13 residues.